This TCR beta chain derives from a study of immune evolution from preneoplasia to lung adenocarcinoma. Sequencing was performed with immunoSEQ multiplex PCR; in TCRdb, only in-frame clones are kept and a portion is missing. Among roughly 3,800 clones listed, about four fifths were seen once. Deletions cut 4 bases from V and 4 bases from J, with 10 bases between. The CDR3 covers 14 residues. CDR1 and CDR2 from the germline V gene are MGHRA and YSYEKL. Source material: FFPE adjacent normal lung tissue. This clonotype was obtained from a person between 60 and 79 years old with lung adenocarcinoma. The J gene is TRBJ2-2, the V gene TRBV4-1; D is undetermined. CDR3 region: CASSPPTPTGELFF. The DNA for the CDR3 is TGCGCCAGCAGCCCACCGACACCCACCGGGGAGCTGTTTTTT.